The source of this T cell receptor beta chain is a study of blood T cell repertoires in COVID-19. Study-level background: The United States, Italy and Spain supplied acute and convalescent COVID-19 samples. From T cells, B-cell-depleted T cells, or PBMCs came the material, which was cDNA or gDNA.

Profiling relied on immunoSEQ multiplex PCR, and the TCRdb table lists in-frame clones only, not all of them. The table lists about 17,000 clones, 65% to 90% of them singletons. The length of the CDR3 is 13 residues. Germline V gene lookup returns CDR1 SGHNT and CDR2 YYREEE (reference sequence). Trimming shortened V by 4 bases and J by 4 bases, and 11 bases separated the two germline ends. The clonotype comes from a human donor with active COVID-19. The donor label of this sample is uncertain. The rearrangement joins TRBV5-4 to TRBJ2-5; D unclear. Material for sequencing was peripheral blood. As DNA, the CDR3 is TGTGCCAGCAGCGTGGGTTTCGGAGAGACCCAGTACTTC. It specifies CASSVGFGETQYF.